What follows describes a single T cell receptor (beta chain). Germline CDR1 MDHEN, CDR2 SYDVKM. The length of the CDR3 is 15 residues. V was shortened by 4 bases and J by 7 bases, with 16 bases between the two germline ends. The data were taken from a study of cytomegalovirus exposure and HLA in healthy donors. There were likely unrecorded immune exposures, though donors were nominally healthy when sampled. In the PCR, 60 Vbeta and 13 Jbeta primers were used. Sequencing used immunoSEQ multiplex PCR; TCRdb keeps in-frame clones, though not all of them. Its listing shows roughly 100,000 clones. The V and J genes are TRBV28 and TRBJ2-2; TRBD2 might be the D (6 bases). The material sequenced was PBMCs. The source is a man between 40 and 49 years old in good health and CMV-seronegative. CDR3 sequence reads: CASSSPGTHHGELFF. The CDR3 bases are TGTGCCAGCAGTTCCCCCGGGACTCACCACGGGGAGCTGTTTTTT.